This TCR beta chain was identified during a study of cytomegalovirus exposure and HLA in healthy donors. This clone was seen only a few times. Germline CDR1 and CDR2: MNHNS and SASEGT. With 2 bases removed from V and 9 bases from J, the gap between germline ends came to 8 bases. There are 12 residues in the CDR3. Vbeta (60) and Jbeta (13) primers were used in the PCR. TCRdb keeps only in-frame clones here, not all; method: immunoSEQ multiplex PCR. Here the sample spans approximately 190,000 clones, around 86% being singletons. This TCR was sampled from a woman younger than 35 in good health and CMV-seronegative. V is TRBV6-1 and J is TRBJ2-1; the D is unclear. Input material: PBMCs. The CDR3 reads CASSELQREQFF. DNA for the CDR3: TGTGCCAGCAGTGAATTGCAGCGTGAGCAGTTCTTC.